Below are 31 T cell receptor beta chains sequenced from a single sample in a study of CD8 T cells in ankylosing spondylitis. TCRdb independently ran MiXCR on the 5' RACE reads; one entry per CDR3 protein. The table lists 200,000 to 300,000 distinct CDR3 sequences, roughly 8% of them singletons. The sequencing input was blood, either unsorted or a sorted T cell fraction (not recorded which). Source of these receptors: a female donor with ankylosing spondylitis or in good health (not recorded which).

About this clonotype itself: This may come from a read error, since a much larger clone is one base off. The chain links TRBV19 to TRBJ2-2; the D gene is possibly TRBD2 (5 bases). The CDR3 extends over 14 amino acids. CDR1 is LNHDA, CDR2 SQIVND, per germline (reference sequence). Trimming shortened V by 6 bases and J by 5 bases, and 13 bases separated the two germline ends. The CDR3 region is CASRIIEGTGELFF. The CDR3, as DNA: TGTGCCAGTAGGATAATAGAGGGTACCGGGGAGCTGTTTTTT. Looking up the rest from reference TRBV19 and TRBJ2-2 gives the full variable domain: DGGITQSPKYLFRKEGQNVTLSCEQNLNHDAMYWYRQDPGQGLRLIYYSQIVNDFQKGDIAEGYSVSREKKESFPLTVTSAQKNPTAFYLCASRIIEGTGELFFGEGSRLTVL.

The table lists this clonotype with many counts. The J gene is TRBJ1-1, the V gene TRBV20-1, with D possibly being TRBD1 (5 bases). In germline, CDR1 is DFQATT, CDR2 SNEGSKA (reference sequence). CDR3 size: 10 residues. Trimming pared 4 bases from V and 14 bases from J, leaving 14 bases between. The CDR3, as DNA: TGCAGTGCTAAGGGGATCGGCGGGTTCTTT. It yields the protein CSAKGIGGFF.

This clonotype was detected only a few times. This chain uses TRBV15 with TRBJ1-2, with 12 nucleotides matching TRBD1. The CDR3 is 14 amino acids. Germline V lookup: CDR1 LNHNV, CDR2 YYDKDF (reference sequence). V trimming: 0 bases; J trimming: 10 bases; junction bases outside the gene matches: 3. CDR3: CATSREGQGADYTF. DNA for the CDR3: TGTGCCACCAGCAGAGAGGGACAGGGGGCGGACTACACCTTC.

In this sample, this clonotype turned up many times. This chain connects TRBV7-2 to TRBJ1-2; 7 bases are a match to TRBD1. CDR1 is SGHTA and CDR2 is FQGNSA in the germline V gene. The CDR3 sequence is 12 residues long. V shed 4 bases and J 8 bases; nucleotides not matched to a gene: 4. The CDR3 reads CASSSRQGGYTF. The CDR3 DNA follows: TGTGCCAGCAGCTCTCGACAGGGCGGCTACACCTTC.

This clonotype was detected ten times or more. The chain uses TRBV5-1 and TRBJ2-7; D call uncertain. This CDR3 contains 11 residues. Germline V gives CDR1 SGHRS, CDR2 YFSETQ. With 3 bases removed from V and 7 bases from J, the gap between germline ends came to 8 bases. The CDR3 loop is CASSSPREQYF. CDR3 bases: TGCGCCAGCAGCTCGCCTAGGGAGCAGTACTTC. Based on the CDR3 plus reference TRBV5-1 and TRBJ2-7, the full variable domain is KAGVTQTPRYLIKTRGQQVTLSCSPISGHRSVSWYQQTPGQGLQFLFEYFSETQRNKGNFPGRFSGRQFSNSRSEMNVSTLELGDSALYLCASSSPREQYFGPGTRLTVT.

This clonotype has a count of ten or more. The V call is TRBV6-2 or TRBV6-3, the J call TRBJ2-5, with D maybe TRBD2 (5 bases). The CDR3 is 15 residues long. V lost 6 bases to trimming and J lost 5 bases, with 19 bases between them. The germline gives CDR1 MNHEY, CDR2 SVGEGT. CDR3 amino acids: CASRAVGLPWETQYF. The DNA of the CDR3 is TGTGCCAGCAGAGCTGTTGGACTCCCATGGGAGACCCAGTACTTC.

To note about this clonotype: Possible read error: a much larger clone is one base away. V gene TRBV28 combines with J gene TRBJ2-2; TRBD1 or TRBD2 may be the D gene (5 bases each). Germline lookup yields CDR1 MDHEN and CDR2 SYDVKM. V shed 6 bases and J shed 3 bases, with 23 bases lying between them. CDR3 length: 18 amino acids. The CDR3 DNA sequence: TGTGCCAGCAGCAGATGGGCGGCTGGGGGAACGGACACCGGGGAGCTGTTTTTT. Residues: CASSRWAAGGTDTGELFF.

In its sample, this clonotype was seen many times. V is TRBV20-1 and J is TRBJ1-2, with 11 bases identical to TRBD1. V was clipped by 6 bases and J by 8 bases; unmatched bases: 5. Per the germline V gene, CDR1 is DFQATT and CDR2 is SNEGSKA (reference sequence). This CDR3 region has 12 residues. CDR3 region: CSARGQGGGYTF. The CDR3 DNA sequence: TGCAGTGCCCGGGGACAGGGGGGCGGCTACACCTTC.

The chain employs TRBV7-6 and TRBJ2-1; tentatively, D is TRBD2 (6 bases). This CDR3 is 14 amino acids long. The germline CDR1 and CDR2 sequences are SGHVS and FNYEAQ. Trimming pared 7 bases from V and 9 bases from J, leaving 19 bases between. The CDR3 DNA sequence: TGTGCCAGCACCACCTCGGTCGCCGGGGGTGAGCAGTTCTTC. It encodes CASTTSVAGGEQFF.

This clonotype was found a few times. CDR3 nucleotide sequence: TGTGCCAGCAGCTTAGGTCAGGCCTCACGGATAGATGAGCAGTTCTTC. Its translation: CASSLGQASRIDEQFF. The V and J genes are TRBV7-2 and TRBJ2-1; D is undetermined. The CDR3 length is 16 residues. In germline, CDR1 is SGHTA, CDR2 FQGNSA. V gave up 1 base and J gave up 8 bases, with 18 bases separating them.

This clonotype was observed at least ten times. This chain uses TRBV20-1 with TRBJ1-6; D unresolved. CDR3 length equals 14 residues. Germline V CDR1 and CDR2: DFQATT, SNEGSKA (reference sequence). V lost 3 bases, J lost 7 bases, and 13 bases lay in between. In DNA form, the CDR3 reads TGCAGTGCTAGGACGGGAAACGTCAATTCACCCCTCCACTTT. Its protein product is CSARTGNVNSPLHF.

This clonotype was observed many times. The chain joins TRBV19 to TRBJ1-2; the D is unclear. Germline V gene lookup returns CDR1 LNHDA and CDR2 SQIVND (reference sequence). Trimming took off 6 bases at V and 4 bases at J, with 15 bases between the two ends. The CDR3 consists of 14 residues. The CDR3 sequence is CASRTPRPGYGYTF. CDR3 coding DNA: TGTGCCAGTAGGACCCCCAGGCCAGGCTATGGCTACACCTTC.

This chain joins TRBV4-2 and TRBJ1-1; possible D gene TRBD1, 5 bases. Germline-derived CDR1 and CDR2 are LGHNA and YNFKEQ. The CDR3 is 17 amino acids. Trimming pared 8 bases from V and 1 base from J, leaving 23 bases between. CDR3: CASVPGVLGTENTEAFF. DNA for the CDR3: TGTGCCAGCGTCCCGGGGGTCCTCGGCACAGAGAACACTGAAGCTTTCTTT.

This clonotype has only a few counts. The chain uses TRBV30 and TRBJ2-7, with 11 bases matching TRBD2. CDR1 and CDR2 from the germline V gene are GTSNPN and SVGIG (reference sequence). This CDR3 has 13 residues. Unmatched junction bases numbered 5, after V lost 3 bases and J lost 7 bases. CDR3: CAWRTSGNGEQYF. The CDR3 bases are TGTGCCTGGAGGACTAGCGGGAATGGTGAGCAGTACTTC.

This clonotype appeared many times. The V and J genes are TRBV24-1 and TRBJ2-3; D is ambiguous. There are 12 residues in the CDR3. Looked up from germline, CDR1 is KGHDR and CDR2 is SFDVKD. V was pared by 3 bases and J by 8 bases, with 8 bases between. The CDR3 DNA reads TGTGCCACCAGTGATCCCCGCGGTACGCAGTATTTT. Encoded protein: CATSDPRGTQYF.

V and J are TRBV4-2 and TRBJ1-5; a weak D match, TRBD1 (5 bases). The CDR3 runs to 15 residues. V lost 1 base and J 5 bases, leaving 12 bases between the germline ends. Germline CDR1 LGHNA, CDR2 YNFKEQ. This chain's CDR3 is CASSQASEGDQPQHF. The CDR3 DNA reads as TGTGCCAGCAGCCAAGCGTCCGAAGGGGATCAGCCCCAGCATTTT.

This clonotype was seen many times. The CDR3 sequence: CASSLSAGEAFF. The CDR3 bases are TGTGCCAGCAGCCTATCGGCGGGAGAAGCTTTCTTT. V is TRBV7-9 and J is TRBJ1-1, with D unresolved. V was clipped by 5 bases and J by 8 bases, with 12 bases between them. The CDR3 runs 12 residues. Germline V gene lookup returns CDR1 SEHNR and CDR2 FQNEAQ (reference sequence).

This clonotype came up many times. The J gene is TRBJ2-7, the V gene TRBV20-1; the D is unclear. V was cut by 6 bases and J by 1 base, with 16 bases left in between. This CDR3 is 14 amino acids long. From germline, CDR1 is DFQATT and CDR2 SNEGSKA (reference sequence). CDR3 loop: CSAASGLLSYEQYF. Written as DNA, the CDR3 is TGCAGTGCGGCTTCTGGGTTACTATCCTACGAGCAGTACTTC.

This clonotype was seen more than once but under ten times. V gene TRBV29-1 combines with J gene TRBJ1-1, with 7 bases identical to TRBD1. Germline V gene data show CDR1 as SQVTM and CDR2 as ANQGSEA. The trim removed 4 bases at V and 1 base at J, leaving 6 bases unmatched. The CDR3 length is 14 residues. The CDR3: CSVAKGARNTEAFF. The DNA for the CDR3 is TGCAGCGTTGCGAAGGGGGCTAGGAACACTGAAGCTTTCTTT.

The sample holds a few counts of this clonotype. The chain has TRBV6-2 or TRBV6-3 and TRBJ1-2; D is undetermined. CDR3 length: 16 amino acids. V shed 0 bases and J shed 3 bases, with 14 bases lying between them. Per the germline V gene, CDR1 is MNHEY and CDR2 is SVGEGT. CDR3 in amino acids: CASSYSRIDGDYGYTF. The CDR3 DNA reads TGTGCCAGCAGTTACTCGAGAATCGACGGGGACTATGGCTACACCTTC.

In this sample, this clonotype turned up many times. The CDR3 region is CASSPDRAAANEKLFF. DNA for the CDR3: TGTGCCAGCAGTCCAGACAGGGCGGCTGCTAATGAAAAACTGTTTTTT. The genes are TRBV27 and TRBJ1-4, with 7 positions matching TRBD1. The CDR3 is made up of 16 amino acids. The junction had 9 bases not matched to a gene; V was cut back by 5 bases and J by 3 bases. Germline assignment: CDR1 MNHEY and CDR2 SMNVEV (reference sequence). Filled out from reference TRBV27 and TRBJ1-4, the complete variable domain reads EAQVTQNPRYLITVTGKKLTVTCSQNMNHEYMSWYRQDPGLGLRQIYYSMNVEVTDKGDVPEGYKVSRKEKRNFPLILESPSPNQTSLYFCASSPDRAAANEKLFFGSGTQLSVL.

Ten or more counts support this clonotype. The V gene is TRBV4-3, the J gene TRBJ2-3; D is undetermined. Germline values: CDR1 LGHNA, CDR2 YSLEER. Deletions cut 2 bases from V and 2 bases from J, with 11 bases between. The CDR3 totals 15 residues. Here the CDR3 DNA reads TGCGCCAGCAGCCAATCCCCGCAGTTCACAGATACGCAGTATTTT. Encoded protein: CASSQSPQFTDTQYF.

This clonotype was recorded a few times. The chain is built from TRBV2 and TRBJ2-1, with 8 bases identical to TRBD1. J gave up 6 bases and V 6 bases, and 7 bases lay outside the gene matches. This CDR3 is 14 amino acids long. Germline V gene lookup returns CDR1 SNHLY and CDR2 FYNNEI. The CDR3 protein is CASRQETGANEQFF. The CDR3 coding sequence is TGTGCCAGCAGGCAAGAGACAGGGGCCAATGAGCAGTTCTTC.

In this sample, this clonotype turned up many times. This chain links TRBV20-1 with TRBJ2-2, with 10 bases fitting TRBD2. This CDR3 spans 14 amino acids. CDR1 is DFQATT and CDR2 is SNEGSKA in the germline V gene (reference sequence). V gave up 3 bases and J gave up 5 bases; unmatched junction bases: 3. The CDR3 sequence: CSARGLAWTGELFF. Here the CDR3 DNA reads TGCAGTGCTAGGGGACTAGCGTGGACCGGGGAGCTGTTTTTT.

At least ten counts were recorded for this clonotype. The CDR3, as DNA: TGCAGTGAGGGCGGTTCTAGCACAGATACGCAGTATTTT. This gives the protein CSEGGSSTDTQYF. This rearrangement joins TRBV20-1 to TRBJ2-3; D unclear. V was cut by 7 bases and J by 0 bases, with 11 bases left in between. Germline V lookup: CDR1 DFQATT, CDR2 SNEGSKA (reference sequence). This CDR3 is built from 13 residues.

Ten or more counts support this clonotype. This rearrangement joins TRBV10-2 to TRBJ2-5, with D uncertain. Germline assignment: CDR1 WSHSY and CDR2 SAAADI. Trimming took off 3 bases at V and 5 bases at J, with 10 bases between the two ends. The CDR3 is made up of 13 amino acids. The CDR3 sequence: CASSDMVVETQYF. The CDR3, as DNA: TGCGCCAGCAGTGATATGGTAGTGGAGACCCAGTACTTC.

In this sample, this clonotype turned up many times. The chain recombines TRBV7-9 with TRBJ2-4; possibly TRBD1 for D (6 bases). V shed 3 bases and J shed 0 bases, with 12 bases lying between them. Germline assignment: CDR1 SEHNR and CDR2 FQNEAQ (reference sequence). The CDR3 runs to 16 residues. The CDR3 sequence: CASSLGDTLAKNIQYF. The DNA of the CDR3 is TGTGCCAGCAGCTTGGGGGACACCTTAGCCAAAAACATTCAGTACTTC.

This clonotype was observed at least ten times. The chain uses TRBV3-1 and TRBJ1-3; D unresolved. V was trimmed by 1 base and J by 1 base, leaving 11 bases between them. CDR3 size: 16 residues. Germline V gene data show CDR1 as LGHDT and CDR2 as YNNKEL (reference sequence). The CDR3 protein is CASSQGVSTSGNTIYF. DNA for the CDR3: TGTGCCAGCAGCCAAGGTGTCAGCACGTCTGGAAACACCATATATTTT.

Concerning this clonotype itself: A much larger clone differs by one base, so this may be a read error. This chain uses TRBV11-2 with TRBJ2-1, with TRBD2 matching over 11 bases. This CDR3 comprises 20 residues. The germline CDR1 and CDR2 sequences are SGHAT and FQNNGV. This CDR3 reads CASRFFHVTSGTSSYNEQIF. The CDR3 DNA reads as TGTGCCAGCAGGTTTTTCCATGTGACTAGCGGGACCAGCTCCTACAATGAGCAGATCTTC.

This clonotype was picked up many times. J is TRBJ1-1 and V is TRBV20-1; D call uncertain. The germline V gene has CDR1 DFQATT and CDR2 SNEGSKA (reference sequence). This CDR3 has 15 residues. The germline V and J ends were trimmed by 0 bases and 2 bases, with 13 bases remaining between them. The CDR3 reads CSARDPGSVNTEAFF. The CDR3 DNA reads as TGCAGTGCTAGAGATCCGGGCTCCGTAAACACTGAAGCTTTCTTT.

The chain uses TRBV29-1 and TRBJ1-2; weak D call: TRBD1 (5 bases). The germline V gene has CDR1 SQVTM and CDR2 ANQGSEA. Trimming pared 0 bases from V and 4 bases from J, leaving 15 bases between. The CDR3 is 15 residues long. The CDR3 is CSVEDRGLTFYGYTF. DNA of the CDR3: TGCAGCGTTGAAGATAGGGGCCTGACCTTCTATGGCTACACCTTC. Looking up the rest from reference TRBV29-1 and TRBJ1-2 gives the full variable domain: SAVISQKPSRDICQRGTSLTIQCQVDSQVTMMFWYRQQPGQSLTLIATANQGSEATYESGFVIDKFPISRPNLTFSTLTVSNMSPEDSSIYLCSVEDRGLTFYGYTFGSGTRLTVV.